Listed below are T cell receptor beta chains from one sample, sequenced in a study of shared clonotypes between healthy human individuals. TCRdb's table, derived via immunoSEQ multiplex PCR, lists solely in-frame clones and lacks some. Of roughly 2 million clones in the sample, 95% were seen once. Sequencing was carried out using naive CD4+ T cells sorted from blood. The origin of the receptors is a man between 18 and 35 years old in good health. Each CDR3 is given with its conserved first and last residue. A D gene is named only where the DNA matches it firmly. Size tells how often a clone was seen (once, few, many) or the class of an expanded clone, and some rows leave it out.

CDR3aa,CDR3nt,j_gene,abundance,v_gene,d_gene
CASSPLGRDTQYF,TGCGCCAGCAGCCCTCTCGGGAGGGATACGCAGTATTTT,TRBJ2-3,.,TRBV5-1,TRBD2
CSARGGYGYTF,TGCAGTGCTAGAGGGGGGTATGGCTACACCTTC,TRBJ1-2,.,TRBV20-1,.
CAWSVGAVLGYTF,TGTGCCTGGAGTGTTGGGGCCGTTTTGGGCTACACCTTC,TRBJ1-2,.,TRBV30,.
CASSSMTSGSYNEQFF,TGCGCCAGCAGCTCCATGACTAGCGGCTCCTACAATGAGCAGTTCTTC,TRBJ2-1,.,TRBV5-1,TRBD2
CASSLGLAGKETQYF,TGTGCCAGCAGTTTGGGACTAGCGGGTAAAGAGACCCAGTACTTC,TRBJ2-5,.,TRBV28,TRBD2
CASSSGRETEAFF,TGCGCCAGCAGCTCAGGGCGGGAGACTGAAGCTTTCTTT,TRBJ1-1,.,TRBV5-1,.
CAIGRTGGADQPQHF,TGTGCCATCGGCCGGACAGGGGGCGCAGATCAGCCCCAGCATTTT,TRBJ1-5,few,TRBV10-3,TRBD1
CASSARDSTDTQYF,TGTGCCAGCAGCGCGAGGGACAGCACAGATACGCAGTATTTT,TRBJ2-3,.,TRBV7-9,.
CASSLAGTEMSRNEQFF,TGTGCCAGCAGCCTCGCCGGGACAGAGATGTCCCGCAATGAGCAGTTCTTC,TRBJ2-1,once,TRBV7-9,TRBD1
CAWSPTRNGANVLTF,TGTGCCTGGAGTCCTACTAGAAATGGGGCCAACGTCCTGACTTTC,TRBJ2-6,.,TRBV30,.
CASSGDGLYEQYF,TGTGCCAGCAGTGGAGATGGACTGTACGAGCAGTACTTC,TRBJ2-7,.,TRBV6-1,.
CASSSTGNEQFF,TGTGCCAGCAGTTCCACGGGGAATGAGCAGTTCTTC,TRBJ2-1,.,TRBV6-5,.
CASSPRGEPYEQYF,TGTGCCAGCTCCCCACGGGGGGAGCCCTACGAGCAGTACTTC,TRBJ2-7,.,TRBV18,TRBD2
CASSLTRTGSGNTIYF,TGTGCCAGCAGCTTGACCCGGACAGGCTCTGGAAACACCATATATTTT,TRBJ1-3,.,TRBV11-2,TRBD1
CASSESGFGEKLFF,TGCGCCAGCAGTGAGTCGGGGTTCGGGGAAAAACTGTTTTTT,TRBJ1-4,.,TRBV10-1,.
CASSLPGETQYF,TGTGCCAGCAGCTTGCCGGGAGAGACCCAGTACTTC,TRBJ2-5,.,TRBV5-4,.
CASSPWTGLLAGELFF,TGTGCCAGCAGCCCATGGACAGGGTTGTTGGCCGGGGAGCTGTTTTTT,TRBJ2-2,.,TRBV13,TRBD1
CASSLLTGDYGYTF,TGTGCCAGCAGCTTGTTAACCGGGGACTATGGCTACACCTTC,TRBJ1-2,.,TRBV5-5,.
CAISESSGLNEKLFF,TGTGCCATCAGTGAGTCATCCGGTCTTAATGAAAAACTGTTTTTT,TRBJ1-4,once,TRBV10-3,.
CASTSWQGKPYEQYF,TGCGCCAGCACCTCGTGGCAGGGCAAACCCTACGAGCAGTACTTC,TRBJ2-7,.,TRBV23-1,.
CASSPSGGTYEQYF,TGTGCCAGCAGCCCCTCGGGGGGCACCTACGAGCAGTACTTC,TRBJ2-7,.,TRBV5-6,.
CASRSISGRGNEQYF,TGTGCCAGCAGGAGTATTAGCGGGAGGGGCAACGAGCAGTACTTC,TRBJ2-7,.,TRBV6-5,TRBD2
CASSLRLLAGAYNEQFF,TGTGCCAGCAGCTTAAGGCTGCTAGCGGGGGCTTACAATGAGCAGTTCTTC,TRBJ2-1,.,TRBV13,TRBD2
CAWSVPKPSGRALHEQYF,TGTGCCTGGAGTGTACCGAAGCCTAGCGGGAGGGCCCTCCACGAGCAGTACTTC,TRBJ2-7,.,TRBV30,TRBD2
CASSLPAGGNEQFF,TGCGCCAGCAGCTTGCCGGCCGGGGGCAATGAGCAGTTCTTC,TRBJ2-1,.,TRBV5-1,.
CASSPGSGQGLANTEAFF,TGTGCCAGCAGCCCTGGGAGTGGACAGGGGTTGGCGAACACTGAAGCTTTCTTT,TRBJ1-1,.,TRBV5-8,TRBD1
CASPSNLRHSYEQYF,TGTGCCAGCCCTTCCAACTTACGGCACTCCTACGAGCAGTACTTC,TRBJ2-7,.,TRBV2,.
CASSYFQGTRNTEAFF,TGTGCCAGCAGTTACTTTCAGGGCACCCGGAACACTGAAGCTTTCTTT,TRBJ1-1,.,TRBV6-5,.
CASSGGQGSEAFF,TGTGCCAGCAGTGGTGGACAGGGCTCTGAAGCTTTCTTT,TRBJ1-1,once,TRBV25-1,TRBD1
CASSPQIRQGSYNEQFF,TGTGCCAGCAGCCCACAAATTCGCCAGGGCTCCTACAATGAGCAGTTCTTC,TRBJ2-1,.,TRBV7-9,.
CASSLRRGGSTDTQYF,TGTGCCAGCAGCTTGCGGCGGGGGGGGAGCACAGATACGCAGTATTTT,TRBJ2-3,.,TRBV7-2,TRBD2
CASTLRPQGETQYF,TGCGCCAGCACCCTACGGCCCCAAGGGGAGACCCAGTACTTC,TRBJ2-5,.,TRBV5-1,.
CASSSRDRTNYGYTF,TGTGCCAGTAGTAGCCGGGACAGGACTAACTATGGCTACACCTTC,TRBJ1-2,once,TRBV19,TRBD1
CASSLQGAYNEQFF,TGTGCCAGCAGCTTACAGGGGGCCTACAATGAGCAGTTCTTC,TRBJ2-1,.,TRBV11-2,TRBD1
CASGLGPNRGFTEAFF,TGTGCTAGTGGTTTGGGACCCAACAGGGGGTTTACTGAAGCTTTCTTT,TRBJ1-1,.,TRBV12-5,TRBD1
CASSRGVPDGYTF,TGTGCCAGCAGTAGGGGGGTTCCCGATGGCTACACCTTC,TRBJ1-2,.,TRBV6-5,.
CASRRAGPYEQYF,TGTGCCAGCAGGCGAGCGGGACCCTACGAGCAGTACTTC,TRBJ2-7,.,TRBV6-5,TRBD2
CASSKGAGGYQPQHF,TGTGCCAGCAGTAAAGGAGCAGGGGGCTATCAGCCCCAGCATTTT,TRBJ1-5,.,TRBV5-5,TRBD1
CASSYRPTDTQYF,TGTGCCAGCAGCTACAGACCCACAGATACGCAGTATTTT,TRBJ2-3,.,TRBV7-2,.
CARSPVNTEAFF,TGTGCCCGCTCCCCGGTGAACACTGAAGCTTTCTTT,TRBJ1-1,.,TRBV19,.
CASSLEGAGGNTIYF,TGTGCCAGCAGCTTGGAGGGGGCAGGTGGAAACACCATATATTTT,TRBJ1-3,.,TRBV5-4,TRBD1
CASSLYQGPNEKLFF,TGTGCCAGCAGCTTATACCAGGGCCCTAATGAAAAACTGTTTTTT,TRBJ1-4,.,TRBV11-2,.
CASSEQGSGIGNEQFF,TGTGCCAGCAGTGAACAAGGTAGCGGGATCGGCAATGAGCAGTTCTTC,TRBJ2-1,.,TRBV6-1,TRBD2
CASSPGRTTYEQYF,TGTGCCAGCAGCCCGGGACGGACTACCTACGAGCAGTACTTC,TRBJ2-7,.,TRBV7-9,.
CAISEVVGDYGYTF,TGTGCCATCAGTGAGGTAGTAGGGGACTATGGCTACACCTTC,TRBJ1-2,.,TRBV10-3,.
CASSQEITGAGRPQHF,TGCGCCAGCAGCCAAGAAATTACAGGGGCTGGGAGGCCCCAGCATTTT,TRBJ1-5,.,TRBV4-1,TRBD1
CASSAGRDSGNTIYF,TGTGCCAGCAGCGCCGGACGGGACTCTGGAAACACCATATATTTT,TRBJ1-3,.,TRBV5-4,.
CASSPGAGDYGYTF,TGTGCCAGCAGCCCGGGGGCGGGGGACTATGGCTACACCTTC,TRBJ1-2,.,TRBV6-1,.
CASSLDTYTEAFF,TGCGCCAGCAGCTTGGACACTTACACTGAAGCTTTCTTT,TRBJ1-1,.,TRBV5-1,.
CASSVGAEGSQPQHF,TGTGCCAGCAGCGTCGGGGCAGAGGGGTCTCAGCCCCAGCATTTT,TRBJ1-5,.,TRBV9,.
CASSTLETGNTEAFF,TGTGCCAGCAGTACCCTCGAGACAGGGAACACTGAAGCTTTCTTT,TRBJ1-1,.,TRBV6-1,.
CAISERVLSYEQYF,TGTGCCATCAGTGAAAGGGTTCTCTCCTACGAGCAGTACTTC,TRBJ2-7,.,TRBV10-3,.
CASSLVGNTGELFF,TGCGCCAGCAGCTTGGTGGGTAACACCGGGGAGCTGTTTTTT,TRBJ2-2,.,TRBV5-1,.
CAWGHQETQYF,TGTGCCTGGGGGCACCAAGAGACCCAGTACTTC,TRBJ2-5,.,TRBV30,.
CASTKKGHEQFF,TGTGCCAGCACCAAAAAGGGGCATGAGCAGTTCTTC,TRBJ2-1,.,TRBV28,.
CASSATSPGELFF,TGTGCCAGCAGCGCGACTTCCCCCGGGGAGCTGTTTTTT,TRBJ2-2,.,TRBV9,.
CASSLSQGVTSPLHF,TGTGCCAGCAGTTTATCACAGGGAGTAACCTCACCCCTCCACTTT,TRBJ1-6,.,TRBV27,.